A single sample is the source of the 27 T cell receptor beta chains below, sequenced in a study of blood T cell repertoires in COVID-19. Clones were sequenced by immunoSEQ multiplex PCR, and TCRdb holds only the in-frame ones, with some missing. The table records 130,000 to 150,000 clones, 85% to 90% of them present only once. The specimen sequenced was peripheral blood. The receptors shown here come from a man aged 50 to 60 who had recovered from COVID-19.

This chain connects TRBV18 to TRBJ1-5, with TRBD1 as a possible D gene (6 bases). Trimming left V 3 bases short and J 4 bases short, with 7 bases between. Germline CDR1 KGHSH, CDR2 LQKENI. CDR3 length equals 13 residues. In nucleotides, the CDR3 is TGTGCCAGCTCACCGGGACAAAATCAGCCCCAGCATTTT. This codes for CASSPGQNQPQHF.

The chain is built from TRBV6-5 and TRBJ1-1; D may be TRBD1 (6 bases). This CDR3 spans 14 amino acids. Trimming took off 4 bases at V and 8 bases at J, with 17 bases between the two ends. Germline CDR1 reads MNHEY; CDR2 reads SVGAGI. CDR3 residues: CASSFTTGRDEAFF. The CDR3 nucleotides are TGTGCCAGCAGTTTTACTACAGGGAGAGACGAAGCTTTCTTT.

This clone occurred a few times. V gene TRBV6-1 combines with J gene TRBJ1-1; a weak D match, TRBD1 (6 bases). Germline V gene data show CDR1 as MNHNS and CDR2 as SASEGT. This CDR3 has 16 amino acids. V lost 4 bases and J 4 bases, leaving 19 bases between the germline ends. The CDR3 region is CASSAGPQGLRTEAFF. CDR3 in DNA: TGTGCCAGCAGTGCGGGACCTCAGGGGCTCCGCACTGAAGCTTTCTTT.

The chain uses TRBV5-1 and TRBJ2-1; D gene unclear. This CDR3 spans 11 amino acids. Trimming took off 2 bases at V and 11 bases at J, with 8 bases between the two ends. Germline V gene sequence: CDR1 SGHRS, CDR2 YFSETQ. CDR3 sequence: CASSLTDQQFF. In DNA, the CDR3 is TGCGCCAGCAGCTTAACAGATCAGCAGTTCTTC. Filled out from reference TRBV5-1 and TRBJ2-1, the complete variable domain reads KAGVTQTPRYLIKTRGQQVTLSCSPISGHRSVSWYQQTPGQGLQFLFEYFSETQRNKGNFPGRFSGRQFSNSRSEMNVSTLELGDSALYLCASSLTDQQFFGPGTRLTVL.

The J gene is TRBJ2-1, the V gene TRBV4-2; 12 nucleotides match TRBD2. Trimming removed 4 bases from V and 5 bases from J; junction bases left unmatched: 3. This CDR3 is built from 15 residues. From germline, CDR1 is LGHNA and CDR2 YNFKEQ. The CDR3 DNA sequence: TGTGCCAGCAGCCTTGGACTAGCGGGAAACAATGAGCAGTTCTTC. It translates to CASSLGLAGNNEQFF.

The genes are TRBV5-8 and TRBJ1-3; tentatively, D is TRBD1 (6 bases). The germline gives CDR1 SGHTS, CDR2 YDEGEE. The CDR3 covers 16 residues. V gave up 7 bases and J gave up 0 bases, with 17 bases separating them. The CDR3 spells CASPLGGRGSGNTIYF. CDR3 bases: TGTGCCAGCCCCCTAGGGGGAAGGGGCTCTGGAAACACCATATATTTT.

The V gene is TRBV9, the J gene TRBJ2-1; 8 positions agree with TRBD2. Germline V CDR1 and CDR2: SGDLS, YYNGEE. Unmatched junction bases numbered 11, after V lost 3 bases and J lost 3 bases. The CDR3 loop spans 17 amino acids. The CDR3 here is CASSANPPGGVYNEQFF. CDR3 nucleotides: TGTGCCAGCAGCGCAAATCCCCCCGGGGGGGTCTACAATGAGCAGTTCTTC.

This clone has only one observation. V and J are TRBV7-9 and TRBJ2-5; D perhaps matches TRBD2 (5 bases). This CDR3 is 16 amino acids long. V lost 1 base and J 1 base, leaving 13 bases between the germline ends. CDR1 and CDR2 (germline): SEHNR, FQNEAQ (reference sequence). The DNA for the CDR3 is TGTGCCAGCAGCTTAGGAGGCGGGTTGGGCCAAGAGACCCAGTACTTC. As protein: CASSLGGGLGQETQYF.

The chain carries TRBV19 and TRBJ1-2; D might be TRBD1 (5 bases). Germline V gene lookup returns CDR1 LNHDA and CDR2 SQIVND (reference sequence). The CDR3 is 14 residues long. V was shortened by 6 bases and J by 4 bases, with 15 bases between the two germline ends. CDR3 sequence (DNA): TGTGCCAGTAGGTACTGGGGGGGTAGCTATGGCTACACCTTC. Translating it yields CASRYWGGSYGYTF.

The genes are TRBV7-6 and TRBJ1-1; D unresolved. The CDR3 covers 12 residues. Trimming stripped 5 bases from V and 3 bases from J, with 7 bases between. Germline CDR1 SGHVS, CDR2 FNYEAQ. CDR3: CASSPGDTEAFF. In DNA form, the CDR3 reads TGTGCCAGCAGCCCCGGTGACACTGAAGCTTTCTTT.

V and J are TRBV15 and TRBJ2-7, with 10 bases that match TRBD1. The CDR3 sequence is 15 residues long. Looked up from germline, CDR1 is LNHNV and CDR2 is YYDKDF (reference sequence). Trimming cost V 5 bases and J 3 bases; bases outside gene matches: 7. CDR3 coding DNA: TGTGCCACCAGCCGTCCGGGACAGGGGTTCTACGAGCAGTACTTC. This gives the protein CATSRPGQGFYEQYF.

This clone turned up a few times. The chain employs TRBV6-5 and TRBJ1-6, with D unclear. The germline CDR1 and CDR2 sequences are MNHEY and SVGAGI. Trimming left V 8 bases short and J 2 bases short, with 7 bases between. CDR3 length: 13 residues. The CDR3 coding sequence is TGTGCCAGCGGCGGGGCCTATAATTCACCCCTCCACTTT. Translated: CASGGAYNSPLHF.

In this sample, this clone turned up once. The genes are TRBV9 and TRBJ2-4; 9 nucleotides agree with TRBD2. This CDR3 spans 18 amino acids. Trimming removed 0 bases from V and 0 bases from J; junction bases left unmatched: 7. Germline CDR1 SGDLS, CDR2 YYNGEE. The CDR3, as DNA: TGTGCCAGCAGCGTAGGGGCTAGCGGGGAAGAAGCCAAAAACATTCAGTACTTC. Residues: CASSVGASGEEAKNIQYF.

This rearrangement joins TRBV28 to TRBJ1-2, with 7 nucleotides matching TRBD1. CDR3 length equals 13 residues. After removal of 6 bases from V and 4 bases from J, the junction contained 5 bases not matched to a gene. Germline V gene data show CDR1 as MDHEN and CDR2 as SYDVKM. CDR3 nucleotide sequence: TGTGCCAGCAGAACAGGGGTGTCCTATGGCTACACCTTC. As protein: CASRTGVSYGYTF.

The chain has TRBV6-5 and TRBJ1-6, with D hard to call. Per the germline V gene, CDR1 is MNHEY and CDR2 is SVGAGI. CDR3 length equals 15 residues. V lost 5 bases to trimming and J lost 8 bases, with 16 bases between them. The CDR3 sequence: CASSTRARADSPLHF. CDR3 nucleotide sequence: TGTGCCAGCAGTACCCGGGCGAGGGCCGATTCACCCCTCCACTTT.

The chain carries TRBV25-1 and TRBJ1-2; 9 positions match TRBD1. This CDR3 comprises 17 residues. The V gene end was trimmed by 0 bases and the J gene end by 3 bases; junction bases not matched to a gene: 8. CDR1 is MGHDK, CDR2 SYGVNS, per germline. As DNA, the CDR3 is TGTGCCAGCAGTGAATATTTGGGGACAGGGCCTTACTATGGCTACACCTTC. Protein: CASSEYLGTGPYYGYTF.

The chain couples TRBV5-1 to TRBJ2-5; TRBD2 agrees at 13 bases. With 2 bases clipped from V and 1 base from J, the junction kept 8 bases outside the gene matches. Germline loops: CDR1 SGHRS, CDR2 YFSETQ. This CDR3 spans 18 amino acids. The CDR3 protein is CASSFGYRTSGGQETQYF. The CDR3 coding sequence is TGCGCCAGCAGCTTTGGGTATCGGACTAGCGGGGGCCAAGAGACCCAGTACTTC.

This chain connects TRBV7-2 to TRBJ2-3; 8 nucleotides match TRBD2. J was trimmed by 5 bases and V by 3 bases; bases with no gene match: 7. The V gene's germline CDR1 is SGHTA and CDR2 FQGNSA. The CDR3 is 15 amino acids. CDR3 DNA sequence: TGTGCCAGCAGCTTCCGAAGCGGGGGCCAAGATACGCAGTATTTT. As protein: CASSFRSGGQDTQYF.

The chain couples TRBV11-3 to TRBJ2-3; possibly TRBD2 for D (7 bases). V lost 5 bases and J 2 bases, leaving 17 bases between the germline ends. The CDR3 loop spans 16 amino acids. CDR1 is SGHNT, CDR2 YENEEA, per germline. The CDR3 spells CASSPGEGGTTDTQYF. Written as DNA, the CDR3 is TGTGCCAGCAGCCCTGGGGAGGGGGGGACCACAGATACGCAGTATTTT.

The gene calls are TRBV5-4 and TRBJ2-7, with D possibly being TRBD2 (5 bases). Trimming shortened V by 3 bases and J by 2 bases, and 12 bases separated the two germline ends. The CDR3 sequence is 14 residues long. CDR1 and CDR2 from the germline V gene are SGHNT and YYREEE (reference sequence). This CDR3 is CASSSGIPPYEQYF. The CDR3, as DNA: TGTGCCAGCAGCTCCGGGATCCCTCCCTACGAGCAGTACTTC.

The V gene is TRBV19, the J gene TRBJ1-5; TRBD1 agrees at 9 bases. In germline, CDR1 is LNHDA, CDR2 SQIVND (reference sequence). This CDR3 comprises 19 residues. V shed 6 bases, J shed 0 bases, and the junction held 15 bases outside the gene matches. The CDR3 DNA is TGTGCCAGTAGAACGAGAACGGGACAGGGAACGATTAGCAATCAGCCCCAGCATTTT. It encodes CASRTRTGQGTISNQPQHF.

The chain combines TRBV21-1 with TRBJ2-1; the D call TRBD1 from the table was never checked on the DNA. TRBV21-1 is labeled a pseudogene. CDR3 length equals 15 residues. CDR3 nucleotides: TGTGCCAGCAGCAGGCACAGGGGGCAATACAATGAGCAGTTCTTC. Encoded protein: CASSRHRGQYNEQFF.

The V and J genes are TRBV5-1 and TRBJ1-2; D not resolved. This CDR3 has 14 residues. The germline CDR1 and CDR2 sequences are SGHRS and YFSETQ. The V gene lost 3 bases and the J gene lost 2 bases, with 11 bases spanning the gap. CDR3 residues: CASSSATGNYGYTF. The CDR3 bases are TGCGCCAGCAGCTCCGCGACGGGAAACTATGGCTACACCTTC.

The V gene is TRBV9, the J gene TRBJ2-5; the D gene is possibly TRBD2 (6 bases). The germline CDR1 and CDR2 sequences are SGDLS and YYNGEE. V was cut by 2 bases and J by 1 base, with 18 bases left in between. The CDR3 sequence is 17 residues long. CDR3 in DNA: TGTGCCAGCAGCGTTGCTACGGGACTCCTAGGCCAAGAGACCCAGTACTTC. Translation: CASSVATGLLGQETQYF. The whole variable domain, filled in from reference TRBV9 and TRBJ2-5, reads DSGVTQTPKHLITATGQRVTLRCSPRSGDLSVYWYQQSLDQGLQFLIQYYNGEERAKGNILERFSAQQFPDLHSELNLSSLELGDSALYFCASSVATGLLGQETQYFGPGTRLLVL.

On this clone: The limits of the CDR3 on the DNA are not certain, so only TCRdb's listed CDR3 is given. The chain is built from TRBV21-1 and TRBJ2-7; TRBD1 is the table's D call, not checked against the DNA. TRBV21-1 constitutes a pseudogene. A total of 16 residues make up the CDR3, ends included. The CDR3 sequence: CASSKFGTGASYEQYF.

This clone was found once. The genes are TRBV5-1 and TRBJ1-2; 10 bases are a match to TRBD1. CDR1 is SGHRS and CDR2 is YFSETQ in the germline V gene. The CDR3 has 17 residues. V lost 0 bases to trimming and J lost 3 bases; unmatched junction nucleotides: 8. CDR3 bases: TGCGCCAGCAGCTTGGCTATGAGCGGGACAGGGGACTATGGCTACACCTTC. It encodes CASSLAMSGTGDYGYTF.

The chain couples TRBV27 to TRBJ1-2, with D maybe TRBD1 (5 bases). V lost 3 bases, J lost 2 bases, and 10 bases lay in between. The CDR3 runs 14 residues. From germline, CDR1 is MNHEY and CDR2 SMNVEV (reference sequence). CDR3 coding DNA: TGTGCCAGCAGTTTGTTTCAGGGAAACTATGGCTACACCTTC. Its protein is CASSLFQGNYGYTF.